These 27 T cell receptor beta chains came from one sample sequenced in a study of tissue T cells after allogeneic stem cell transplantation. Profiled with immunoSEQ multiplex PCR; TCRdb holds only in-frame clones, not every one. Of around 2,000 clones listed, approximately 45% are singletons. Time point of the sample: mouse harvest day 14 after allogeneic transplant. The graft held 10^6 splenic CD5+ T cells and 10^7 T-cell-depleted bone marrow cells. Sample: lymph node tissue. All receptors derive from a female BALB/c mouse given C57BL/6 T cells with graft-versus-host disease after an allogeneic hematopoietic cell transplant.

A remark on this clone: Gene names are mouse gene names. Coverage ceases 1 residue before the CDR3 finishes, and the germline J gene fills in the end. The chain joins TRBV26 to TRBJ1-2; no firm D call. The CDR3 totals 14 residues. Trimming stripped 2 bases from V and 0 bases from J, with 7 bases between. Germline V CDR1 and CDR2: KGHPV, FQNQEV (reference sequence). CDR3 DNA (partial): TGTGCCAGCAGTCTGCCAAGATCAAACTCCGACTACACC. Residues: CASSLPRSNSDYT. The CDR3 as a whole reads CASSLPRSNSDYTF.

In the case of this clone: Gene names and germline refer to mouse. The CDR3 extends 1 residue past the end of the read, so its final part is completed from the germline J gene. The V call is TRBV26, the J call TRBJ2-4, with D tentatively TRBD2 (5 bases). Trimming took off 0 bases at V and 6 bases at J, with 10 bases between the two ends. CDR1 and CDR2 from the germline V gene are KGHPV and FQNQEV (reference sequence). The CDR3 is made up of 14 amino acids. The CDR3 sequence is CASSLSGERNTLYF. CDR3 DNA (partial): TGTGCCAGCAGTCTGTCTGGGGAGCGGAACACCTTGTAC.

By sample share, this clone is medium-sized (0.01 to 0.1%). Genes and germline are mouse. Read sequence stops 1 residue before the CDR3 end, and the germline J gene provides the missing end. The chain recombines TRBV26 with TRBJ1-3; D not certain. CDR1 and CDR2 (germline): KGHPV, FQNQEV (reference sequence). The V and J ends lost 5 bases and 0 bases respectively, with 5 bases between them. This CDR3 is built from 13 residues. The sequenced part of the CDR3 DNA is TGTGCCAGCAGTTGGAATTCTGGAAATACGCTCTAT. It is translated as CASSWNSGNTLY. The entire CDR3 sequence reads CASSWNSGNTLYF.

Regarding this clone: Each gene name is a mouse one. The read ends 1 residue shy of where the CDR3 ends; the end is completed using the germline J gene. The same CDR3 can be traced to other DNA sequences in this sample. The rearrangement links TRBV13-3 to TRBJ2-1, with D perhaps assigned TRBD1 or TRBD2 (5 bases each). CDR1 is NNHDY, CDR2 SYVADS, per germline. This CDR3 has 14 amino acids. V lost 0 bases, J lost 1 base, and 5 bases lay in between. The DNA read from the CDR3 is TGTGCCAGCAGTGATGGGGGGAACTATGCTGAGCAGTTC. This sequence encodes CASSDGGNYAEQF. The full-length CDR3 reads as CASSDGGNYAEQFF.

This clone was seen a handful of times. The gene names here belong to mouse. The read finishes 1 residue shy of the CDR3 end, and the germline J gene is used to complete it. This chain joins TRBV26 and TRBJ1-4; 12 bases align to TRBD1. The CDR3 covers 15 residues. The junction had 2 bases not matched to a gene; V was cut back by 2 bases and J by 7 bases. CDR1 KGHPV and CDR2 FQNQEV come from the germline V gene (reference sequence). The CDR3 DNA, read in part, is TGTGCCAGCAGTCTGGGGGACAGGGGGCCCGAAAGATTATTT. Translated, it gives CASSLGDRGPERLF. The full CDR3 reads CASSLGDRGPERLFF.

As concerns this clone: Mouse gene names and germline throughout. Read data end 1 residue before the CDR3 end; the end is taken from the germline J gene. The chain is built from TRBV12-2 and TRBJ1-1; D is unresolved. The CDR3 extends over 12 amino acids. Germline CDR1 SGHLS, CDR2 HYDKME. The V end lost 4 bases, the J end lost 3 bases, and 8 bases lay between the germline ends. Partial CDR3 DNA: TGTGCCAGCTCCCCTGGACACACAGAAGTCTTC. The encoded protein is CASSPGHTEVF. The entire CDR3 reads CASSPGHTEVFF.

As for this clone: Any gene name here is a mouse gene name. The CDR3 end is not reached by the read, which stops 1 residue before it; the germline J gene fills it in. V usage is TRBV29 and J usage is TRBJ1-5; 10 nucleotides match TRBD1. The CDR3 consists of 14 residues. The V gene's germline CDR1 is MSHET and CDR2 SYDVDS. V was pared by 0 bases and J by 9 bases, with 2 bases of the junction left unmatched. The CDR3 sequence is CASSLSTGGVAPLF. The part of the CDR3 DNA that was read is TGTGCTAGCAGTTTATCGACAGGGGGCGTGGCTCCGCTT.

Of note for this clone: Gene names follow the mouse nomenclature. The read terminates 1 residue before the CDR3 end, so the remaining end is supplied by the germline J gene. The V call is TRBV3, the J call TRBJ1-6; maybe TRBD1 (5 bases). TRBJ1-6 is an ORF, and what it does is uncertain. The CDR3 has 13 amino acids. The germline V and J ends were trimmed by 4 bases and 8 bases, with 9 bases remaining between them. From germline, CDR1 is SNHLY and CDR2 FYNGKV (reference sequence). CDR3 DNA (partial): TGTGCCAGCAGCTCCAGGGAAGATTCGCCCCTCTAC. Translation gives CASSSREDSPLY. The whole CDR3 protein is CASSSREDSPLYF.

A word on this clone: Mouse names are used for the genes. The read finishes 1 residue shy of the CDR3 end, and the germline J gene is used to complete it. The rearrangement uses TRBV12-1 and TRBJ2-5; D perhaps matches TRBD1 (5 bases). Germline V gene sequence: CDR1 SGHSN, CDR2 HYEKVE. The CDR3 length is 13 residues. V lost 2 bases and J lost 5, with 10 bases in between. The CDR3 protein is CASSRGRGDTQYF. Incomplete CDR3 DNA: TGTGCCAGCTCTCGGGGTAGGGGAGACACCCAGTAC.

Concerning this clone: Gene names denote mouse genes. The CDR3 bases that were read are TGTGCTAGCAGGACAGGGAGCTCCTATGAACAGTAC. Residues: CASRTGSSYEQY. The full CDR3 protein reads CASRTGSSYEQYF. V is TRBV29 and J is TRBJ2-7; 7 nucleotides agree with TRBD1. Coverage ceases 1 residue before the CDR3 finishes, and the germline J gene fills in the end. Trimming at V came to 6 bases and at J to 0 bases, leaving 2 bases not matched to a gene. CDR3 length equals 13 residues. CDR1 and CDR2 (germline): MSHET, SYDVDS.

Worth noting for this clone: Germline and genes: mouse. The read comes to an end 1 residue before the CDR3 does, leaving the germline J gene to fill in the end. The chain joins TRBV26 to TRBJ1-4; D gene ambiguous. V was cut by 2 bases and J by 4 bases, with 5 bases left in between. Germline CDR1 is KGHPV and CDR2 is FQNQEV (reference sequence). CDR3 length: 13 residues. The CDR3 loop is CASSLNNNERLFF. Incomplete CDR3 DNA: TGTGCCAGCAGTCTGAACAACAACGAAAGATTATTT. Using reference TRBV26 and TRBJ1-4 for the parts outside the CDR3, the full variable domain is NSKVIQTPRYLVKGQGQKAKMRCIPEKGHPVVFWYQQNKNNEFKFLINFQNQEVLQQIDMTEKRFSAECPSNSPCSLEIQSSEAGDSALYLCASSLNNNERLFFGHGTKLSVL.

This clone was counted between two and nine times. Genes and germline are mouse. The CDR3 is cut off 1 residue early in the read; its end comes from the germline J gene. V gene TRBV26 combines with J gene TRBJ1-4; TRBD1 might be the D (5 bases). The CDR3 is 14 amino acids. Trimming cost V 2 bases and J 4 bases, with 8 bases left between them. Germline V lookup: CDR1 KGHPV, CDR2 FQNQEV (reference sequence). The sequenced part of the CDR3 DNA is TGTGCCAGCAGTCTGGGGGGAAACAACGAAAGATTATTT. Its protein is CASSLGGNNERLF. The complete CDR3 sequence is CASSLGGNNERLFF.

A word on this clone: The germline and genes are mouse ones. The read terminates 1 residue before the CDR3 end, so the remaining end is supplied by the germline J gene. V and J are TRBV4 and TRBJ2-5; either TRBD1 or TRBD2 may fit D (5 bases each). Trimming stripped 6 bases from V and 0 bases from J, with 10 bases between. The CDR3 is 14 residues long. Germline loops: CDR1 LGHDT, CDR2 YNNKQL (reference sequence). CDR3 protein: CASSLGPNQDTQYF. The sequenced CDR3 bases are TGTGCCAGCAGTCTGGGACCTAACCAAGACACCCAGTAC.

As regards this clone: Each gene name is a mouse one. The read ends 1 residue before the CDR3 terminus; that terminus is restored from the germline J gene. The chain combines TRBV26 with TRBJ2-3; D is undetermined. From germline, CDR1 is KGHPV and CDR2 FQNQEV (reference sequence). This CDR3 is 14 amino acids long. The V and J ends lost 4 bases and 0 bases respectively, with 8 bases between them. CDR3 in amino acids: CASSPTTSAETLYF. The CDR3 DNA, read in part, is TGTGCCAGCAGTCCGACAACTAGTGCAGAAACGCTGTAT.

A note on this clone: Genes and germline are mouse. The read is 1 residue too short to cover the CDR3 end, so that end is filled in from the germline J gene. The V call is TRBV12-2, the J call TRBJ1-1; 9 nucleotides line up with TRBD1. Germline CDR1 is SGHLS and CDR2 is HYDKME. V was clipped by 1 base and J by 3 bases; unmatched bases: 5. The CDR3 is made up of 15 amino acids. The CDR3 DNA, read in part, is TGTGCCAGCTCTCTGTGGACAGGGGCAGACACAGAAGTCTTC. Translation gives CASSLWTGADTEVF. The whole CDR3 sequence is CASSLWTGADTEVFF.

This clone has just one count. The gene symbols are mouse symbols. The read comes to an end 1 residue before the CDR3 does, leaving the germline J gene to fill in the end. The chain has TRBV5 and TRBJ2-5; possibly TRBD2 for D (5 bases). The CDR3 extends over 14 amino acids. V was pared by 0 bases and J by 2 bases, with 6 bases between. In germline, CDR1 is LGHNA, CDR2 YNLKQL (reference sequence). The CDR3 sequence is CASSQDWVQDTQYF. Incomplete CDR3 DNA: TGTGCCAGCAGCCAAGACTGGGTCCAAGACACCCAGTAC.

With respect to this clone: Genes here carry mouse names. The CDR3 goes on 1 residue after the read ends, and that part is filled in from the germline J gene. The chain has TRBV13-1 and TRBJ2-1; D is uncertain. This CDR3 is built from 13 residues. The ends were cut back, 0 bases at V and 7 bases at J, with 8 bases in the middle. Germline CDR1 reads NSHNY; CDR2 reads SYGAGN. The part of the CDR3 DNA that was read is TGTGCCAGCAGTGATGCACCAGTGGCTGAGCAGTTC. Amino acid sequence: CASSDAPVAEQF. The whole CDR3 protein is CASSDAPVAEQFF.

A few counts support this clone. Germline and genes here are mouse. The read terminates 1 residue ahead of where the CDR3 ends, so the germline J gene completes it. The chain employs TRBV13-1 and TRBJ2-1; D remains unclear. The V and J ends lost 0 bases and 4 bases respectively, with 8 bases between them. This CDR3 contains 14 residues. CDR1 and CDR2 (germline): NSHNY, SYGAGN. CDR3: CASSDAGGYAEQFF. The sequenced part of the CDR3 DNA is TGTGCCAGCAGTGATGCAGGCGGTTATGCTGAGCAGTTC.

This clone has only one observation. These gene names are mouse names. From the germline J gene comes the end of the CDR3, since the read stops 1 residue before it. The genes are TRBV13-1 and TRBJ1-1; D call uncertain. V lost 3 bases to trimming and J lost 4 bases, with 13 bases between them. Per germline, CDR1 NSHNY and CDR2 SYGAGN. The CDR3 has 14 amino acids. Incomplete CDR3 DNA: TGTGCCAGCAGTGCCCGGGCGCTTGGCACAGAAGTCTTC. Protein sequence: CASSARALGTEVF. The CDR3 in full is CASSARALGTEVFF.

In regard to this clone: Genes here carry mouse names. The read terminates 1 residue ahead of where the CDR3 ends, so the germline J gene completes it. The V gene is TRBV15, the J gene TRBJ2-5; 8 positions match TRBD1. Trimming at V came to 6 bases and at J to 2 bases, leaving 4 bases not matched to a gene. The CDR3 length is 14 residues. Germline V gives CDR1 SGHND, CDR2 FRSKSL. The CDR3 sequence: CASSPGQGQDTQYF. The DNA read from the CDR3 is TGTGCCAGCAGCCCTGGACAGGGCCAAGACACCCAGTAC.

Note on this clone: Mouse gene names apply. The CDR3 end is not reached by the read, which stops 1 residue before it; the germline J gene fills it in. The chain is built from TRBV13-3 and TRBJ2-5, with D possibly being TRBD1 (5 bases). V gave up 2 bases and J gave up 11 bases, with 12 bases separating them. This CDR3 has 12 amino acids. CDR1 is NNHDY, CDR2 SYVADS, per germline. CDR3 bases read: TGTGCCAGCAGTGACAGGGTCCAAAGCCAGTAC. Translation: CASSDRVQSQY. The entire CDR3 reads CASSDRVQSQYF.

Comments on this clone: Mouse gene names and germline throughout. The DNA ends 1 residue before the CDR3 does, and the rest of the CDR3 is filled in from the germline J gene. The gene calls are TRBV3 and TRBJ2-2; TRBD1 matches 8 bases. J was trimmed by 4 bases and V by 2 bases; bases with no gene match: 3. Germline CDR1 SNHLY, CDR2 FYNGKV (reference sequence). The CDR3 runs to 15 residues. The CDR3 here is CASSLTRGPTGQLYF. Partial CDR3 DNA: TGTGCCAGCAGCTTAACCAGGGGGCCCACCGGGCAGCTCTAC.

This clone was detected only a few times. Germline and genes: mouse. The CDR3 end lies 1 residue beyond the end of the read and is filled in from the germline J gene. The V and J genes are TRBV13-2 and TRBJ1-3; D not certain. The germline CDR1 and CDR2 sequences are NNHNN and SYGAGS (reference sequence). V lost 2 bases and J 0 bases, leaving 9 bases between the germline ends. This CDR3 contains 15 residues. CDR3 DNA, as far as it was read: TGTGCCAGCGGTGAGAAAGCTATTTCTGGAAATACGCTCTAT. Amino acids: CASGEKAISGNTLY. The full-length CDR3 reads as CASGEKAISGNTLYF.

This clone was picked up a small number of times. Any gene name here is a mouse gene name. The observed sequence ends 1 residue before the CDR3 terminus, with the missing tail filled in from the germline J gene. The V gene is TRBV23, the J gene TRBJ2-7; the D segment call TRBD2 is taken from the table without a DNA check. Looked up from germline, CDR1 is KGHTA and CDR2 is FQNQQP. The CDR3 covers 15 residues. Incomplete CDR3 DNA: TGCTCCAGCAGTCAAGGGACTGGGGGGGCGCGAGAACAGTAC. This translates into CSSSQGTGGAREQY. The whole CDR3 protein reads CSSSQGTGGAREQYF.

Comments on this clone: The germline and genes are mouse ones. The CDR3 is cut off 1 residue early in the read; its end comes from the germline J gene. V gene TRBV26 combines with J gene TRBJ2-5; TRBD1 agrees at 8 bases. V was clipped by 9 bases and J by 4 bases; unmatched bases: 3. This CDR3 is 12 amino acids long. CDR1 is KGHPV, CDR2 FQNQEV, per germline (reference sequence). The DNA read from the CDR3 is TGTGCCAGAGGACAGGGAGAAGACACCCAGTAC. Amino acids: CARGQGEDTQY. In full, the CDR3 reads CARGQGEDTQYF.

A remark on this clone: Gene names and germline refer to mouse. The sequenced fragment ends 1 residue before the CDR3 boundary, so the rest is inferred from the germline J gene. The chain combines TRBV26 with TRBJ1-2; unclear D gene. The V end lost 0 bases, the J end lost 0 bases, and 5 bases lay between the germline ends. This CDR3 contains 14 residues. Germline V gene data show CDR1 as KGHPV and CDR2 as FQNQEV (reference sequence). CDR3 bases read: TGTGCCAGCAGTCTGTCGCCAACAAACTCCGACTACACC. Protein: CASSLSPTNSDYT. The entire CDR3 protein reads CASSLSPTNSDYTF.

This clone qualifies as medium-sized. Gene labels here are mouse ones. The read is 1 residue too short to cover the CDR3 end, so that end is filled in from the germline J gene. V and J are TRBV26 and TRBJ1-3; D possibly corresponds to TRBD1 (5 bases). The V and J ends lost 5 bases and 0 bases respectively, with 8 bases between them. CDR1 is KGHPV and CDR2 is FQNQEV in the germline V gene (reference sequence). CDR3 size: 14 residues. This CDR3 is CASSSGNSGNTLYF. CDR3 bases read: TGTGCCAGCAGTTCAGGGAATTCTGGAAATACGCTCTAT.